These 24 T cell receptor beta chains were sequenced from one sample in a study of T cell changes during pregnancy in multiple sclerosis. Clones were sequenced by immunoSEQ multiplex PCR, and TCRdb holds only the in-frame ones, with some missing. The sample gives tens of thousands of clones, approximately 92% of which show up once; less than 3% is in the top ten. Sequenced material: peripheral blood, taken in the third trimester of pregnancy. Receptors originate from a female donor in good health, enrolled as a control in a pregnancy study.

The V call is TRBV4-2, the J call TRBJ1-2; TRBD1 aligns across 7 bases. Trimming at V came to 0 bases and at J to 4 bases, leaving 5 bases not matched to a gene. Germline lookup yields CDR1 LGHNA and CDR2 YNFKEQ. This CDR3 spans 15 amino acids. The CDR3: CASSQDGTAAYGYTF. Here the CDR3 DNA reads TGTGCCAGCAGCCAAGATGGGACAGCCGCCTATGGCTACACCTTC.

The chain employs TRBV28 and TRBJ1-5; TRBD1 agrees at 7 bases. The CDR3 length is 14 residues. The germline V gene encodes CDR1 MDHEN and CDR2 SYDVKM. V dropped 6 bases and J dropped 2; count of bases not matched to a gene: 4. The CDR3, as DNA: TGTGCCAGCAGCCCTGGACAGGGCAATCAGCCCCAGCATTTT. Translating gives CASSPGQGNQPQHF.

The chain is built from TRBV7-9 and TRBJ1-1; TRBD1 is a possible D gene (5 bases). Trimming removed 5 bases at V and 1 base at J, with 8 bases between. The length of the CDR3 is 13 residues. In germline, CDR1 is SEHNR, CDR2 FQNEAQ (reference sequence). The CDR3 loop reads CASSLRGNTEAFF. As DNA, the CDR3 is TGTGCCAGCAGCCTAAGGGGGAACACTGAAGCTTTCTTT.

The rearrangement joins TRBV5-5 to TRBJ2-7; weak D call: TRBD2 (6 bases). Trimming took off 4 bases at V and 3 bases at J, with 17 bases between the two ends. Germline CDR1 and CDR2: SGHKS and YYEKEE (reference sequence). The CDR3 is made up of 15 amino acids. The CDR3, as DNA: TGTGCCAGCAGCGCCGACGGGGGAGAACTCTACGAGCAGTACTTC. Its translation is CASSADGGELYEQYF.

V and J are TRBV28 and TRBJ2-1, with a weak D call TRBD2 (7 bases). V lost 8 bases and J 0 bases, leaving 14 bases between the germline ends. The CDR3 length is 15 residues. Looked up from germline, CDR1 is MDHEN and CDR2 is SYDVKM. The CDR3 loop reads CASYRGGASYNEQFF. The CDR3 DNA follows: TGTGCCAGCTATAGGGGGGGAGCCTCCTACAATGAGCAGTTCTTC.

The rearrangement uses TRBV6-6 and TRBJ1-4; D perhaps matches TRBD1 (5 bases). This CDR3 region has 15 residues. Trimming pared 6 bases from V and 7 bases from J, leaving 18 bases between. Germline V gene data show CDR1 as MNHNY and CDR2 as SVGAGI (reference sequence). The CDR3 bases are TGTGCCAGCAGCCGGGAGGGGACGGGCGGTGAAAAACTGTTTTTT. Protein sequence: CASSREGTGGEKLFF.

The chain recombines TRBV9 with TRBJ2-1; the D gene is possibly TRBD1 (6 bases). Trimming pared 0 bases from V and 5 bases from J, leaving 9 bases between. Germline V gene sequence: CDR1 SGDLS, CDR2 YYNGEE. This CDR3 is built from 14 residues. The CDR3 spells CASSVGTVNNEQFF. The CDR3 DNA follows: TGTGCCAGCAGCGTAGGGACAGTAAACAATGAGCAGTTCTTC. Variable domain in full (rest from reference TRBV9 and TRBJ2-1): DSGVTQTPKHLITATGQRVTLRCSPRSGDLSVYWYQQSLDQGLQFLIQYYNGEERAKGNILERFSAQQFPDLHSELNLSSLELGDSALYFCASSVGTVNNEQFFGPGTRLTVL.

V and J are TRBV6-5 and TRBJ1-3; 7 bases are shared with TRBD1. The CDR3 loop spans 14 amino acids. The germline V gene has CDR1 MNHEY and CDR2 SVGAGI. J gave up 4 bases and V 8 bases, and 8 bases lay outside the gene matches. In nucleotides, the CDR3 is TGTGCCAGCTGCGACAGGGTGCTCGGAAACACCATATATTTT. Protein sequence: CASCDRVLGNTIYF.

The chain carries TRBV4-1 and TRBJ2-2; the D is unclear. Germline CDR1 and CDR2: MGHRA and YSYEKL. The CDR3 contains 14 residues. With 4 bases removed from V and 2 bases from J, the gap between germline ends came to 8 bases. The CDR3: CASSLRSNTGELFF. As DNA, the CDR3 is TGCGCCAGCAGCCTACGGTCCAACACCGGGGAGCTGTTTTTT.

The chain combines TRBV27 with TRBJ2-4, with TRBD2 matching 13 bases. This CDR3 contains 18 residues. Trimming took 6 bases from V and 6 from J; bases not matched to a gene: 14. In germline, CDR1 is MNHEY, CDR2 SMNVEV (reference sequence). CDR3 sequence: CASSQGLAGVFGTNIQYF. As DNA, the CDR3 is TGTGCCAGCAGCCAAGGACTAGCGGGAGTTTTTGGGACAAACATTCAGTACTTC.

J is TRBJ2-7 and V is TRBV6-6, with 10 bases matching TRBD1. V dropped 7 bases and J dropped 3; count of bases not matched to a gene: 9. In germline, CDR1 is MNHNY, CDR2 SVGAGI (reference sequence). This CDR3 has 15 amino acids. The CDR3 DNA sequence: TGTGCCAGCATCGGGAGACAGGGGGCGGGCTACGAGCAGTACTTC. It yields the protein CASIGRQGAGYEQYF.

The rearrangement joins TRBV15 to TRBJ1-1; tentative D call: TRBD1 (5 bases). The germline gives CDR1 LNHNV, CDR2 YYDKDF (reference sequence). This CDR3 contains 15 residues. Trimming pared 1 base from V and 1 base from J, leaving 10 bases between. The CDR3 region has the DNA TGTGCCACCAGCAGAGGCGGGACTGCGAACACTGAAGCTTTCTTT. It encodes CATSRGGTANTEAFF.

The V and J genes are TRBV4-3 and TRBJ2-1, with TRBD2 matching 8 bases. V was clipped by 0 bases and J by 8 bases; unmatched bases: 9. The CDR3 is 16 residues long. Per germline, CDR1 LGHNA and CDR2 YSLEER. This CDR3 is CASSQDTAGGVYEQFF. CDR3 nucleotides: TGCGCCAGCAGCCAAGATACGGCGGGAGGAGTCTATGAGCAGTTCTTC.

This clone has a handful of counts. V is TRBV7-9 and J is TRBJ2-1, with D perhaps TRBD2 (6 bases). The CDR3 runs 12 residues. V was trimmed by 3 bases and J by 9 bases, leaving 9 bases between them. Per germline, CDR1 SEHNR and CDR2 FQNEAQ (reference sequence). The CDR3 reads CASSLGEAEQFF. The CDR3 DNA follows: TGTGCCAGCAGCTTGGGGGAGGCTGAGCAGTTCTTC.

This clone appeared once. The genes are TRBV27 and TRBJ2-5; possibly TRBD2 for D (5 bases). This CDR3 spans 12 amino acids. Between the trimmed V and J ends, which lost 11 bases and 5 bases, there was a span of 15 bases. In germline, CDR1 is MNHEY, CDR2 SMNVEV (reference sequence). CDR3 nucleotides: TGTGCCGTCGGGTGGGGAGTCGAGACCCAGTACTTC. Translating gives CAVGWGVETQYF.

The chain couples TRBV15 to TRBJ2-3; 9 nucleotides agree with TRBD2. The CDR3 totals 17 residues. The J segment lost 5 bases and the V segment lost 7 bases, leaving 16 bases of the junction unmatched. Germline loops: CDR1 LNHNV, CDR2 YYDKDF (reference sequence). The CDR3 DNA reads TGTGCCACCACCGCCTCCGGGGGACTAGCCGGTGTAGATACGCAGTATTTT. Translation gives CATTASGGLAGVDTQYF.

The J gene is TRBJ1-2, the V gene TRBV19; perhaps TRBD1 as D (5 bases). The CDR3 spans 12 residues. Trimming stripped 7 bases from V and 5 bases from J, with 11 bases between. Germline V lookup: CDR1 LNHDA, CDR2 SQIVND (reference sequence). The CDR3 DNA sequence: TGTGCCAGTATGGGGCAGGGTTATGGCTACACCTTC. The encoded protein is CASMGQGYGYTF.

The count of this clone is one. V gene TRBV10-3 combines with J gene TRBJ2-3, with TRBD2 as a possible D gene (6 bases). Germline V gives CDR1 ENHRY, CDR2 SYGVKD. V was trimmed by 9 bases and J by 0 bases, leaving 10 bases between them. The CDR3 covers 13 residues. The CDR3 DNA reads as TGTGCCATAGCTAGCGCTAGCACAGATACGCAGTATTTT. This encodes CAIASASTDTQYF.

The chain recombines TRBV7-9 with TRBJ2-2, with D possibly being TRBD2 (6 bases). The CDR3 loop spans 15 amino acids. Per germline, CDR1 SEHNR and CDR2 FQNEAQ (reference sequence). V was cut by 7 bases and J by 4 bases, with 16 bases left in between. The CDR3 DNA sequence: TGTGCCAGCAAACGGTTAACGGGACTCACCGGGGAGCTGTTTTTT. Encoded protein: CASKRLTGLTGELFF.

The CDR3 protein is CASSPGLAPAYEQYF. The CDR3 DNA follows: TGTGCCAGCAGCCCAGGGCTAGCGCCCGCCTACGAGCAGTACTTC. J is TRBJ2-7 and V is TRBV7-3; perhaps TRBD2 as D (6 bases). The CDR3 totals 15 residues. The V and J ends lost 5 bases and 2 bases respectively, with 16 bases between them. Germline V gives CDR1 SGHTA, CDR2 FQGTGA. Using reference TRBV7-3 and TRBJ2-7 for the parts outside the CDR3, the full variable domain is GAGVSQTPSNKVTEKGKYVELRCDPISGHTALYWYRQSLGQGPEFLIYFQGTGAADDSGLPNDRFFAVRPEGSVSTLKIQRTERGDSAVYLCASSPGLAPAYEQYFGPGTRLTVT.

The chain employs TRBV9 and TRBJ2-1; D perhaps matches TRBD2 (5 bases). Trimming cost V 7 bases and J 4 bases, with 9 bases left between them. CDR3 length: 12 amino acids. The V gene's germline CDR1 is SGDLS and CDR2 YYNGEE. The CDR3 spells CASSPGYNEQFF. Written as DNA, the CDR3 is TGTGCCAGCTCCCCGGGGTACAATGAGCAGTTCTTC. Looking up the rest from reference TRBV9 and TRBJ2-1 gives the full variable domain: DSGVTQTPKHLITATGQRVTLRCSPRSGDLSVYWYQQSLDQGLQFLIQYYNGEERAKGNILERFSAQQFPDLHSELNLSSLELGDSALYFCASSPGYNEQFFGPGTRLTVL.

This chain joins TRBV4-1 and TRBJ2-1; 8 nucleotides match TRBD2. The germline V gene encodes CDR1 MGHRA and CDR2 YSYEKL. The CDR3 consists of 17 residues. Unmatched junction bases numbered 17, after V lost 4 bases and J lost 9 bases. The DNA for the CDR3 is TGCGCCAGCAGCCCCGGGGACGGGAGGGCTAAGGGCGGTGAGCAGTTCTTC. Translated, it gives CASSPGDGRAKGGEQFF.

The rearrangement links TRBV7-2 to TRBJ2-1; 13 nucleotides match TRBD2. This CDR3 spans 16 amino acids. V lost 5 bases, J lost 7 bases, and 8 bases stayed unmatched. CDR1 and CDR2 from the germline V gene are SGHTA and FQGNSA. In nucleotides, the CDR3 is TGTGCCAGCAGCCGCCGGACTAGCGGGAGTTGGAATGAGCAGTTCTTC. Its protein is CASSRRTSGSWNEQFF.

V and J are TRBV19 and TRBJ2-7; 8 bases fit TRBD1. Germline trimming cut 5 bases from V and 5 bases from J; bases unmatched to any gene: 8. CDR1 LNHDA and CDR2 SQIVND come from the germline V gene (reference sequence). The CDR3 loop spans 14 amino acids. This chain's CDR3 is CASSLRQGPHEQYF. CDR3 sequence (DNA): TGTGCCAGTAGTCTCCGACAGGGGCCCCACGAGCAGTACTTC.